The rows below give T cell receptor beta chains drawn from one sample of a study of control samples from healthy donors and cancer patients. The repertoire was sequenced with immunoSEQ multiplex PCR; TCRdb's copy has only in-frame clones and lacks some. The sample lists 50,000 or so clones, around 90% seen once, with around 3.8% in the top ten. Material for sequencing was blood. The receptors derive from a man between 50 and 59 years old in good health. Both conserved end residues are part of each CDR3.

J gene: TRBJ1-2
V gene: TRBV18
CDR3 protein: CASSPDARGYTF

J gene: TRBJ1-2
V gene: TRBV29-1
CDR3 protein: CSVDQAGPGDGYTF

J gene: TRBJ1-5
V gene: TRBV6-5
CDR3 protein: CASSYLNNPSPQPQHF

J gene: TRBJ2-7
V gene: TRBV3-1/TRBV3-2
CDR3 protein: CASSQSGTGRGSYEQYF

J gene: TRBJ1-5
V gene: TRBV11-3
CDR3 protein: CASSLAPGVRRFQPQHF

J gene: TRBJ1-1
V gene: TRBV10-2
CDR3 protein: CASSEQGATEAFF

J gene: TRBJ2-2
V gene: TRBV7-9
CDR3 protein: CASSYTGELFF

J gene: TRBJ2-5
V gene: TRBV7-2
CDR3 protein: CASRRTSSEETQYF

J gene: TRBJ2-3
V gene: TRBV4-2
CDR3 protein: CASSQFPSGTDTQYF

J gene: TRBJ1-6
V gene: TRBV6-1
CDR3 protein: CASSEGTGGSPLHF

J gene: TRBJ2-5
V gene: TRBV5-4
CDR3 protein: CAIPPQGLKETQYF

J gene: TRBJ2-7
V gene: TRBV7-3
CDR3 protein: CASSLGTSGIHEQYF

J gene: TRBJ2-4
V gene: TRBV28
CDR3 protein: CASRPDRELAKNIQYF

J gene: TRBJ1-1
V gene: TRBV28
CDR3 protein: CASSVGQVIRAFF

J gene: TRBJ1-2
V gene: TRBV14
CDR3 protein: CASSQDWAGGRGNGYTF

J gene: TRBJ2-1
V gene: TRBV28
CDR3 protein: CASSPTGGAYNEQFF

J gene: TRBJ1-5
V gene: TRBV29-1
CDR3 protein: CSVREQGNQPQHF

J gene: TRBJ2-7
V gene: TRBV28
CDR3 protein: CASSSLPPNYEQYF

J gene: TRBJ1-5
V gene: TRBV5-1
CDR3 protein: CASSPQGRDQPQHF

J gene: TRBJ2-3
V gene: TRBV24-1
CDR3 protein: CATSDPGPGTDTQYF

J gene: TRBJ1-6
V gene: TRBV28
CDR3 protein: CASSYSALPLHF

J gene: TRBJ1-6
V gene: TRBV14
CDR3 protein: CASSQVIGTTQNSPLHF

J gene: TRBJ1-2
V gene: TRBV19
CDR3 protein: CACDRGGAPYGYTF

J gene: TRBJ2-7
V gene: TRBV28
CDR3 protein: CASSRSAYEQYF

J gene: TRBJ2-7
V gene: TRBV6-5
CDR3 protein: CASSRDRENYEQYF

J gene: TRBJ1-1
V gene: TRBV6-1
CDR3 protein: CASSEMRGGWLNTEAFF

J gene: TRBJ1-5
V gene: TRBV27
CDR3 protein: CASSPWTGNQPQHF

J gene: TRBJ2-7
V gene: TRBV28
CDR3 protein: CASSLNPRDNYEQYF

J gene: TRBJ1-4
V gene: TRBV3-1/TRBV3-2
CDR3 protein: CASSQNRGTNEKLFF

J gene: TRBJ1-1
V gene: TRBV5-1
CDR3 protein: CASSLEGVEAFF

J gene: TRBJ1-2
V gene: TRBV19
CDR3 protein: CASSSSNYGYTF

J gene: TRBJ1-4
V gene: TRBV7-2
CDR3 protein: CASSPVATNEKLFF

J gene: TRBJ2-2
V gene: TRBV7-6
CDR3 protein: CASSLVDGTYGELFF

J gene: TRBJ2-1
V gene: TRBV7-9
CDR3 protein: CASSLPLAGEGEQFF

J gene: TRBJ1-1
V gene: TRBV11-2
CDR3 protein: CASSLATEAFF

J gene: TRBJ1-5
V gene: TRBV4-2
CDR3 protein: CASSQAGGIQGDSNQPQHF

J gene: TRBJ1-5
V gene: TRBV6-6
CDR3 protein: CASRLGQGNQPQHF

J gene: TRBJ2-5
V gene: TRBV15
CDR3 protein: CATSRTGNRAQETQYF

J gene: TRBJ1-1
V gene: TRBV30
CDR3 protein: CAWSRNRSEAFF

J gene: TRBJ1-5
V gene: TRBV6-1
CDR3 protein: CASSEIGGYSNQPQHF

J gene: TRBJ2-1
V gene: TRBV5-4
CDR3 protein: CASSLGGLAGWNEQFF

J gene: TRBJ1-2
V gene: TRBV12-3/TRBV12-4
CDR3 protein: CASSSRAVHGYTF

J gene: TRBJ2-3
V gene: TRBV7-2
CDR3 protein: CASSANRVLLNRDTQYF

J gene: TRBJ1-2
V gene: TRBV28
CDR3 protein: CASSPGTGYYGYTF

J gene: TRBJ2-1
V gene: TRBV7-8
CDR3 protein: CASSQLADFYNEQFF

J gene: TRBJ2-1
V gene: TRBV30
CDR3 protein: CAWSDRTSGRVRQFF

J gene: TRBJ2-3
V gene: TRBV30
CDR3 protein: CAWTRADTQYF

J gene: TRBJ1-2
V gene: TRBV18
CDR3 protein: CASSPPYSYGYTF

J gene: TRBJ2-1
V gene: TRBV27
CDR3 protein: CASSTALFGEQFF